One and the same sample provided the 2 T cell receptor beta chains below, sequenced in a study of blood T cell repertoires in COVID-19 (dated by TCRdb to the early 2020s). The method behind the library was the immunoSEQ multiplex PCR assay. TCRdb mirrors the immuneACCESS table, restricted to in-frame sequences. Some clones are absent from its copies; in checked studies, under half trace to an unresolved V gene, and the reason for the others is unknown. This sample comprises 200,000 to 250,000 clones, roughly 86% of them detected only once. Clones ranked in the top ten supply less than 8.5% of the sample. Sequences were obtained from peripheral blood. Every receptor here comes from a woman in her sixties or seventies with active or convalescent COVID-19.

The CDR3 reads CASSQTRGGETGELFF. The CDR3 DNA reads TGTGCCAGCAGCCAAACCCGCGGGGGGGAAACCGGGGAGCTGTTTTTT. J is TRBJ2-2 and V is TRBV3-1 (or the pseudogene TRBV3-2), with 9 bases identical to TRBD2. Germline lookup yields CDR1 LGHDT and CDR2 YNNKEL (reference sequence). After removal of 2 bases from V and 5 bases from J, the junction contained 6 bases not matched to a gene. CDR3 length: 16 amino acids.

The J gene is TRBJ1-6, the V gene TRBV4-3; D gene uncertain. The germline V and J ends were trimmed by 0 bases and 9 bases, with 18 bases remaining between them. Germline V gene lookup returns CDR1 LGHNA and CDR2 YSLEER. CDR3 size: 17 residues. CDR3 amino acids: CASSQDTQTNLPSPLHF. For the CDR3, the DNA is TGCGCCAGCAGCCAAGATACCCAGACAAACCTACCTTCACCCCTCCACTTT.